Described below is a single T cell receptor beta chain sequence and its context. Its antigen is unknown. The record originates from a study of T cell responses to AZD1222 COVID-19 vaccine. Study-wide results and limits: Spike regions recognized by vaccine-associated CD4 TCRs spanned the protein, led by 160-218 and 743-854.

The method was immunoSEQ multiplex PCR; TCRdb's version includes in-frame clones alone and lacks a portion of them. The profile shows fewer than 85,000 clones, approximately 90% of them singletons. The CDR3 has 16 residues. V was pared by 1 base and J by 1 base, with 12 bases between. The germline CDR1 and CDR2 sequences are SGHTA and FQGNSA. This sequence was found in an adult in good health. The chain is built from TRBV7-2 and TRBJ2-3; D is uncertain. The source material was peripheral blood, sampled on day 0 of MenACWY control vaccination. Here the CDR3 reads CASSLVASQGTDTQYF. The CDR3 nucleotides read TGTGCCAGCAGCTTAGTTGCGTCCCAGGGCACAGATACGCAGTATTTT.